The 5 T cell receptor beta chains listed next were all sequenced from one sample in a study of cytotoxic CD8 clonotypes in ibrutinib-treated CLL. Produced via immunoSEQ multiplex PCR; TCRdb's table is partial and in-frame only. The sample lists about 160,000 clones; 84% were seen once. The material was PBMCs, obtained after 24 months of ibrutinib treatment. The origin of the receptors is a human donor with chronic lymphocytic leukemia.

This clone was seen a few times. The chain links TRBV19 to TRBJ1-3; TRBD1 might be the D (5 bases). Trimming removed 4 bases from V and 2 bases from J, with 18 bases in between. Per germline, CDR1 LNHDA and CDR2 SQIVND (reference sequence). The CDR3 runs to 17 residues. The CDR3 protein is CASSRRGSATTGNTIYF. Here the CDR3 DNA reads TGTGCCAGTAGTAGAAGGGGATCCGCGACAACTGGAAACACCATATATTTT.

The V gene is TRBV7-3, the J gene TRBJ2-7; 7 nucleotides match TRBD2. CDR1 SGHTA and CDR2 FQGTGA come from the germline V gene. Unmatched junction bases numbered 3, after V lost 1 base and J lost 0 bases. This CDR3 has 15 amino acids. CDR3 residues: CASSLMGGVSYEQYF. The CDR3 bases are TGTGCCAGCAGCTTAATGGGAGGGGTCTCCTACGAGCAGTACTTC.

This chain uses TRBV15 with TRBJ1-2; the D is unclear. CDR3 length equals 14 residues. Germline lookup yields CDR1 LNHNV and CDR2 YYDKDF (reference sequence). With 4 bases removed from V and 0 bases from J, the gap between germline ends came to 9 bases. The CDR3 is CATSTILANYGYTF. The CDR3 DNA is TGTGCCACCAGCACCATATTAGCTAACTATGGCTACACCTTC.

The V and J genes are TRBV11-2 and TRBJ2-4; 10 bases are a match to TRBD1. Trimming took 5 bases from V and 3 from J; bases not matched to a gene: 7. CDR1 and CDR2 from the germline V gene are SGHAT and FQNNGV. The CDR3 sequence is 16 residues long. The CDR3 DNA is TGTGCCAGCAGCCCTGGACAGGGGGAAGTCAAAAACATTCAGTACTTC. Translating gives CASSPGQGEVKNIQYF.

The chain uses TRBV6-5 and TRBJ1-2, with a possible D match to TRBD1 (6 bases). Germline V gene data show CDR1 as MNHEY and CDR2 as SVGAGI. This CDR3 is 14 amino acids long. The V gene lost 5 bases and the J gene lost 3 bases, with 13 bases spanning the gap. The CDR3, as DNA: TGTGCCAGCAGTCCAGGACAGCGGTACTATGGCTACACCTTC. This encodes CASSPGQRYYGYTF.